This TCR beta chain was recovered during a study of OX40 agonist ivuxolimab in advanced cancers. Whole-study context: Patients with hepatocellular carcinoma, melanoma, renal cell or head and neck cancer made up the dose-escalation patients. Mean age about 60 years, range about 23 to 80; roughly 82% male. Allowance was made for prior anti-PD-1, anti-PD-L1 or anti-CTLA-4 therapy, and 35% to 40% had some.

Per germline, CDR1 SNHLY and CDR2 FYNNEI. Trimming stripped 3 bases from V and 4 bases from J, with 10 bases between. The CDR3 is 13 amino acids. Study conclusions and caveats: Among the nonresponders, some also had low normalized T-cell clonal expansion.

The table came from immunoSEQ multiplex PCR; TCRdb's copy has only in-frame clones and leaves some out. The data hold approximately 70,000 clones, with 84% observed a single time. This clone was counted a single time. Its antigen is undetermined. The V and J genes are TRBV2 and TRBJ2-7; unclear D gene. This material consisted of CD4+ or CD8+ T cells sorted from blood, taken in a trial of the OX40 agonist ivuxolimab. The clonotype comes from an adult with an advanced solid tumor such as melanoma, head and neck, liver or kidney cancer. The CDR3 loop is CASSDQAGYEQYF. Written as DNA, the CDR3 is TGTGCCAGCAGTGACCAGGCTGGGTACGAGCAGTACTTC.